This T cell receptor beta chain was captured by sequencing in a study of shared clonotypes between healthy human individuals (dated by TCRdb to 2018 to 2020). About the investigation overall: The cohort comprised a couple of women and three men aged 18 to 49 years. Per donor, leukapheresis produced somewhere between about 0.85 and 8.9 billion PBMCs. To estimate repertoire size and how much clonotypes are shared between individuals, the study performed deep sequencing of blood TCR repertoires from a handful of healthy adults. To increase sequencing depth and limit assay-specific biases, different laboratories used diverse techniques to prepare libraries and sequence TCR repertoires. For each donor, CD4 naive and CD4 memory were each run on three plates, CD8 naive on two plates, and CD8 memory on one plate.

Deletion took 3 bases off V and 5 bases off J, with a span of 16 bases between the germline ends. As encoded in the germline V gene (reference sequence), CDR1 is MNHEY while CDR2 is SMNVEV. The CDR3 has 15 amino acids, counting the end cysteine and phenylalanine. Kept here is only the CDR3 DNA, which spans 45 bases and is read in frame from base 1. Healthy HIV-negative adults with no recently reported acute infections or vaccinations were included as donors. Every donor was a Caucasian adult living in Nashville, Tennessee, USA. Magnetic negative selection was used to enrich CD4+ T cells, after which naive cells were positively selected on CD45RA and the negative fraction became the memory subset. After blood collection by leukapheresis, PBMCs were isolated using Ficoll-Histopaque density gradient centrifugation and then cryopreserved in the vapor phase of liquid nitrogen. Analytical flow cytometry was used to check the purity and quantity of every magnetically sorted T cell population. From each sorted fraction, genomic DNA was isolated and quantified by UV absorbance on a Nanodrop 2000c.

Using the deep immunoSEQ assay, multiplex PCR amplified TCR CDR3 regions from genomic DNA. Extracted genomic DNA from each cell subset was distributed evenly across all wells of several immunoSEQ 96-well plates, and each plate was treated as a replicate. For sorted subsets, about 220 ng of genomic DNA, equivalent to 25,000 to 30,000 T cell genomes, went into each replicate PCR. Purified libraries were quantified with a Qubit 3.0 fluorometer, sized on a Bioanalyzer 2100, and re-quantified with the KAPA Library Quantification kit. Every immunoSEQ 96-well plate was sequenced on a separate single-read 150-cycle Illumina NextSeq 550 flow cell. Under the source paper's analysis protocol: Because the immunoSEQ output held only junctional sequences and lacked quality scores, the filtering could not match the filtering applied to full-length reads. Sequences were annotated with PyIR, a Python wrapper for IgBLAST v1.9, using IMGT germline references to assign V/J genes and CDR3. Reads were removed for weak V/J assignments (E-value above 1e-6), missing CDR3, stop codons, out-of-frame junctions, or ambiguous translated residues. V3J clonotypes were defined as sequences sharing an identical inferred V gene, J gene, and CDR3 amino acid sequence. The percentage overlap between two repertoires was calculated by dividing the number of shared unique clonotypes by the size of the smaller repertoire. Three approaches were used to assess repertoire richness: RTK rarefaction, the Chao1 estimator, and Recon v2.1 estimates of unobserved clonotypes. Generation probabilities were computed with OLGA for all TCRbeta clonotypes obtained by the gDNA method from a few donors. Sourced from immuneACCESS, this table was stored by TCRdb with only in-frame sequences that have V and J called. A share of the clones is absent; for the studies checked, an unresolved V gene accounts for under half, and the remainder has no known explanation. V and J calls plus clone size are reproduced from that table; the DNA served to infer D and trimming. For this sample there are some 2.4 million clones; roughly 93% appear just once. The ten biggest clones cover 0.36% of the sample.

Study-level results and caveats: Incomplete sequencing was indicated by rarefaction of sorted-subset datasets, despite the large sequencing depth. When a few donors were compared, the shared fraction of clonotypes was around 5.1% for naive CD4, approximately 3.3% for naive CD8, 2.3% for memory CD4, and 0.4% for memory CD8. Based on pairwise subsampling, the degree of clonotype sharing among donors was expected to be affected by sequencing depth. Clonotypes shared by all four sorted-subset donors showed higher generation probabilities than non-shared clonotypes. Larger estimated clonotype richness was generally found for naive subsets than for memory subsets. Because the study included a small number of donors, the genetic and exposure-history diversity represented was limited. Sampling was restricted to blood, and TCR repertoires in tissue are likely to differ from TCR repertoires in blood.

To note about this clone: The antigen this receptor binds is unknown. Per-base qualities were not stored, and no clone one base away is much larger.

This receptor chain uses TRBV27 and TRBJ2-5; no confident D gene assignment can be made. This TCR was sampled from a man between 18 and 29 years old in good health. Some clones in this sample may be carry-over from other donors' samples. Sequenced sample: naive CD4+ T cells from PBMCs. The intended sense of this specimen's cell subset or site label: CD45RA+ positively selected. The base sequence is TGTGCCAGCAGTTTGTCGCTGGTCCGGCGGGAGACCCAGTACTTC. It is translated as CASSLSLVRRETQYF.